This T cell receptor beta chain was observed in a study of blood T cell repertoires in COVID-19 (dated by TCRdb to about 2020). With respect to the entire study: Samples from collaborators originated in the United States, Italy and Spain and spanned both the acute and convalescent phases of COVID-19. The dataset comprised deeply sampled blood TCRbeta repertoires from subjects exposed to, actively infected with, or recovered from COVID-19. Where HLA class I and class II types were available, the types were taken from metadata supplied by the sample provider, not from assay-based typing. The material from the prospective study consisted of cDNA or gDNA derived from T cells, B-cell-depleted T cells, or PBMCs. The repertoires were released in a freely available public database meant as a resource for research on the immune response to SARS-CoV-2. The samples were drawn from the first 160 participants of the ongoing ImmuneRACE study and from 950 to 1,500 subjects provided by 6 global collaborators. A de-identified subject ID, COVID-19 status, age in years and sex were almost always included in the sample metadata. Beyond this particular receptor, the publication reports: The quantity of clinical and demographic metadata differed by source and by participant and was supplied without curation.

Collaborating institutions collected whole blood in K2EDTA tubes following their own protocols. For TCRbeta analysis, collaborators shipped samples in one of three forms: frozen whole blood, isolated PBMCs, or DNA extracted from either of those sample types. V was cut back by 9 bases and J by 6 bases, leaving a gap of 18 bases between them. The germline V gene supplies CDR1 LGHNT and CDR2 FRNRAP. Counted from cysteine to phenylalanine, this CDR3 has 13 amino acids. Of all the DNA, just the CDR3 is kept, 39 bases in frame from base 1. The immunoSEQ Assay, a bias-controlled multiplex PCR, was used to amplify TCRbeta CDR3 regions from genomic DNA. For the original study's pipeline: The number of nucleated cells in each sample was estimated by amplification of reference gene primers within the assay. To quantify the absolute abundance of each unique TCRbeta CDR3 rearrangement, sequence reads were collapsed and filtered. For each sample, productive Simpson clonality was calculated as the square root of Simpson's diversity index across productive rearrangements. TCRdb stores this immuneACCESS table with in-frame sequences only. Part of the clones is absent; in the studies checked, under half of the shortfall reflects unresolved V genes, and no reason is known for the rest. The V and J calls and clone size were taken over from that table, and D and trimming were inferred from the DNA. In all, the sample holds about 250,000 clones, and roughly 83% of those were seen once. About 8.1% of the sample is held by the ten biggest clonotypes.

On this clone itself: The specificity of this receptor is unknown. No much larger clonotype is one base removed from it; base qualities were not supplied.

Sequencing was carried out using peripheral blood. The sequence joins TRBV12-5 to TRBJ2-7; a weak D assignment points to TRBD1 (5 bases agree). The TCR was taken from a man older than 75 with acute or convalescent COVID-19. The CDR3 amino acid sequence is: CARSDKLRGEQYF. The DNA sequence follows: TGTGCTAGGTCGGACAAGTTACGCGGCGAGCAGTACTTC.